This T cell receptor beta chain was captured in a study of beta chain features in type 1 diabetes. Overall study findings and caveats: Within each of all four CD4+ subsets, Type 1 diabetes patients had TCRB CDR3s that were moderately but significantly shorter.

Germline V gene data show CDR1 as WSHSY and CDR2 as SAAADI. The length of the CDR3 is 11 residues. V was trimmed by 8 bases and J by 7 bases, leaving 8 bases between them. Reverse transcribing all isolated RNA meant expressed TCRB transcripts were sequenced. Sequencing was performed with immunoSEQ multiplex PCR; in TCRdb, only in-frame clones are kept and a portion is missing. The repertoire consists of 300,000 to 350,000 clones, with approximately 9.9% occurring once and the leading ten covering roughly 1%. The sample holds a few counts of this clone. Its antigen remains unknown. Specimen: central memory CD4+ T cells from blood. The clonotype was recovered from a man aged 25 to 40 with type 1 diabetes. The genes are TRBV10-2 and TRBJ2-2; D perhaps matches TRBD1 (6 bases). The CDR3 sequence is CASGGGGELFF. For the CDR3, the DNA is TGCGCCAGCGGGGGCGGCGGGGAGCTGTTTTTT.